This T cell receptor (beta chain) comes out of a study of neoadjuvant nivolumab and ipilimumab in lung cancer. Study conclusions and caveats: Resected-tumor TCR richness correlated positively with pretherapy blood richness. Compared with tumor-adjacent uninvolved lung, resected tumors showed greater richness and clonality. TCR clonality did not significantly correlate with pathologic tumor regression. Only two of four nivolumab-treated tumors gained richness and clonality by surgery.

With regard to this clone: Its matching antigen is unknown.

Produced via immunoSEQ multiplex PCR; TCRdb's table is partial and in-frame only. The repertoire holds 20,000 or so clones, with approximately 73% as singletons. The input for sequencing was tumor tissue, taken after neoadjuvant nivolumab, alone or with ipilimumab, at or shortly before surgery. This clonotype was sampled from an adult with non-small cell lung cancer.

DNA of the CDR3: TGTGCCAGCAGCTTAGGCTCCGGGACTAGCTCCTACGAGCAGTACTTC. Protein: CASSLGSGTSSYEQYF. The chain has TRBV7-2 and TRBJ2-7; 8 positions match TRBD2. The J segment lost 0 bases and the V segment lost 1 base, leaving 5 bases of the junction unmatched. The CDR3 is made up of 16 amino acids. The germline V gene encodes CDR1 SGHTA and CDR2 FQGNSA.